The 12 T cell receptor beta chains in this list originate from one sample, sequenced in a study of T cell changes during pregnancy in multiple sclerosis. Assay: immunoSEQ multiplex PCR; the TCRdb copy retains only in-frame clones and omits some. Here the sample spans some 89,000 clones, 94% being singletons. The specimen was peripheral blood, collected in the third trimester of pregnancy. The source of these receptors is a female donor with multiple sclerosis, enrolled in a pregnancy study.

The V and J genes are TRBV11-3 and TRBJ1-1; 9 nucleotides agree with TRBD1. The CDR3 extends over 18 amino acids. Germline CDR1 reads SGHNT; CDR2 reads YENEEA. Unmatched junction bases numbered 13, after V lost 5 bases and J lost 0 bases. This CDR3 is CASSPTLRGTGLNTEAFF. CDR3 nucleotides: TGTGCCAGCAGCCCAACACTTAGGGGGACAGGGCTGAACACTGAAGCTTTCTTT. The whole variable domain, filled in from reference TRBV11-3 and TRBJ1-1, reads EAGVVQSPRYKIIEKKQPVAFWCNPISGHNTLYWYLQNLGQGPELLIRYENEEAVDDSQLPKDRFSAERLKGVDSTLKIQPAELGDSAVYLCASSPTLRGTGLNTEAFFGQGTRLTVV.

This CDR3 is CASSKMAQGTDTQYF. The CDR3 nucleotides are TGTGCCAGCTCCAAGATGGCGCAGGGCACAGATACGCAGTATTTT. The chain is built from TRBV18 and TRBJ2-3; D gene uncertain. Per the germline V gene, CDR1 is KGHSH and CDR2 is LQKENI. The CDR3 has 15 residues. V lost 6 bases, J lost 1 base, and 14 bases lay in between.

The chain carries TRBV19 and TRBJ2-7; the D gene is possibly TRBD1 (6 bases). There are 13 residues in the CDR3. Germline CDR1 reads LNHDA; CDR2 reads SQIVND (reference sequence). V lost 5 bases to trimming and J lost 2 bases, with 10 bases between them. The CDR3 reads CASSPGQPYEQYF. The CDR3 DNA follows: TGTGCCAGTAGTCCCGGACAGCCCTACGAGCAGTACTTC.

This CDR3 reads CASRPGGLAAKNIQYF. The CDR3 nucleotides read TGCGCCAGCAGGCCCGGTGGGTTAGCGGCCAAAAACATTCAGTACTTC. The chain has TRBV5-1 and TRBJ2-4; TRBD2 might be the D (5 bases). The germline V gene has CDR1 SGHRS and CDR2 YFSETQ. V was shortened by 5 bases and J by 1 base, with 16 bases between the two germline ends. The CDR3 spans 16 residues.

The V and J genes are TRBV19 and TRBJ1-1; D is undetermined. The V end lost 4 bases, the J end lost 1 base, and 10 bases lay between the germline ends. From germline, CDR1 is LNHDA and CDR2 SQIVND (reference sequence). The length of the CDR3 is 14 residues. The chain's CDR3 is CASSKYNRNTEAFF. The CDR3 DNA is TGTGCCAGTAGTAAGTACAACAGGAACACTGAAGCTTTCTTT.

The chain recombines TRBV7-9 with TRBJ2-5; TRBD2 might be the D (6 bases). V was cut by 1 base and J by 1 base, with 7 bases left in between. The V gene's germline CDR1 is SEHNR and CDR2 FQNEAQ (reference sequence). CDR3 length: 14 amino acids. DNA of the CDR3: TGTGCCAGCAGCTTAGATAGCGGCCAAGAGACCCAGTACTTC. Translated, it gives CASSLDSGQETQYF.

This rearrangement joins TRBV5-1 to TRBJ1-4; the D gene is possibly TRBD1 (6 bases). CDR1 is SGHRS, CDR2 YFSETQ, per germline. V gave up 0 bases and J gave up 7 bases, with 19 bases separating them. There are 17 residues in the CDR3. The DNA of the CDR3 is TGCGCCAGCAGCTTGGGACTAAGGGGGGGCTCGGGTGAAAAACTGTTTTTT. Translated: CASSLGLRGGSGEKLFF. Full variable domain (missing parts from reference TRBV5-1 and TRBJ1-4): KAGVTQTPRYLIKTRGQQVTLSCSPISGHRSVSWYQQTPGQGLQFLFEYFSETQRNKGNFPGRFSGRQFSNSRSEMNVSTLELGDSALYLCASSLGLRGGSGEKLFFGSGTQLSVL.

The CDR3 sequence is CASRTGDGTDTQYF. CDR3 DNA: TGCGCCAGCAGAACAGGGGACGGGACAGATACGCAGTATTTT. J is TRBJ2-3 and V is TRBV5-1; 7 bases match TRBD1. The J segment lost 3 bases and the V segment lost 5 bases, leaving 6 bases of the junction unmatched. CDR1 is SGHRS, CDR2 YFSETQ, per germline. This CDR3 is built from 14 residues.

The V gene is TRBV30, the J gene TRBJ2-7, with 10 bases that match TRBD1. The CDR3 is 14 residues long. Germline assignment: CDR1 GTSNPN and CDR2 SVGIG (reference sequence). The V segment lost 1 base and the J segment 2 bases; nucleotides outside the gene matches: 2. The CDR3 DNA reads TGTGCCTGGAGTGCCGGGACAGGGGCCTACGAGCAGTACTTC. Its translation is CAWSAGTGAYEQYF. The full variable domain, its missing parts supplied by reference TRBV30 and TRBJ2-7, is SQTIHQWPATLVQPVGSPLSLECTVEGTSNPNLYWYRQAAGRGLQLLFYSVGIGQISSEVPQNLSASRPQDRQFILSSKKLLLSDSGFYLCAWSAGTGAYEQYFGPGTRLTVT.

This sequence joins TRBV5-1 and TRBJ2-5; D remains ambiguous. The V end was cut by 3 bases, the J end by 5 bases, with 11 bases between. The CDR3 runs 13 residues. The germline V gene encodes CDR1 SGHRS and CDR2 YFSETQ. CDR3 in DNA: TGCGCCAGCAGCTCCAGCGCTGTTGAGACCCAGTACTTC. Its translation is CASSSSAVETQYF.

This sequence joins TRBV7-2 and TRBJ2-7; 7 bases are a match to TRBD1. CDR3 length: 14 amino acids. Trimming removed 6 bases from V and 4 bases from J; junction bases left unmatched: 9. In germline, CDR1 is SGHTA, CDR2 FQGNSA. CDR3 DNA: TGTGCCAGCAGTCAAACTACAGGGGTTTACGAGCAGTACTTC. Protein: CASSQTTGVYEQYF.

The chain combines TRBV2 with TRBJ1-5, with a possible D match to TRBD1 (5 bases). CDR1 is SNHLY and CDR2 is FYNNEI in the germline V gene. The CDR3 consists of 13 residues. V was clipped by 6 bases and J by 7 bases, with 13 bases between them. CDR3 in amino acids: CASSVQGNQPQHF. The CDR3 DNA is TGTGCCAGCAGCGTCCAGGGAAACCAGCCCCAGCATTTT. Drawing the rest from reference TRBV2 and TRBJ1-5, the complete variable domain is EPEVTQTPSHQVTQMGQEVILRCVPISNHLYFYWYRQILGQKVEFLVSFYNNEISEKSEIFDDQFSVERPDGSNFTLKIRSTKLEDSAMYFCASSVQGNQPQHFGDGTRLSIL.